The source of this TCR beta chain is a study of T cell responses to AZD1222 COVID-19 vaccine. Clones were read by immunoSEQ multiplex PCR, and TCRdb kept only the in-frame ones, dropping some. The repertoire includes over 100,000 clones, 87% of them detected once, and under 3% sits in the top ten. Concerning this clone itself: Its antigen is as yet unknown.

Study results and limitations: Sampled repertoires all dated from after the peak T cell response. Spike-specific TCR breadth and depth grew following two AZD1222 doses.

Trimming removed 7 bases from V and 4 bases from J, with 22 bases in between. The CDR3 length is 16 residues. Germline assignment: CDR1 LNHDA and CDR2 SQIVND (reference sequence). V and J are TRBV19 and TRBJ1-2; possible D gene TRBD1, 5 bases. This specimen consisted of peripheral blood, obtained 28 days after the second AZD1222 dose. This TCR was sampled from an adult who received the AZD1222 COVID-19 vaccine. CDR3 nucleotide sequence: TGTGCCAGTATGGCCGTCGGGGGAGCCACGAGCTATGGCTACACCTTC. Its translation is CASMAVGGATSYGYTF.